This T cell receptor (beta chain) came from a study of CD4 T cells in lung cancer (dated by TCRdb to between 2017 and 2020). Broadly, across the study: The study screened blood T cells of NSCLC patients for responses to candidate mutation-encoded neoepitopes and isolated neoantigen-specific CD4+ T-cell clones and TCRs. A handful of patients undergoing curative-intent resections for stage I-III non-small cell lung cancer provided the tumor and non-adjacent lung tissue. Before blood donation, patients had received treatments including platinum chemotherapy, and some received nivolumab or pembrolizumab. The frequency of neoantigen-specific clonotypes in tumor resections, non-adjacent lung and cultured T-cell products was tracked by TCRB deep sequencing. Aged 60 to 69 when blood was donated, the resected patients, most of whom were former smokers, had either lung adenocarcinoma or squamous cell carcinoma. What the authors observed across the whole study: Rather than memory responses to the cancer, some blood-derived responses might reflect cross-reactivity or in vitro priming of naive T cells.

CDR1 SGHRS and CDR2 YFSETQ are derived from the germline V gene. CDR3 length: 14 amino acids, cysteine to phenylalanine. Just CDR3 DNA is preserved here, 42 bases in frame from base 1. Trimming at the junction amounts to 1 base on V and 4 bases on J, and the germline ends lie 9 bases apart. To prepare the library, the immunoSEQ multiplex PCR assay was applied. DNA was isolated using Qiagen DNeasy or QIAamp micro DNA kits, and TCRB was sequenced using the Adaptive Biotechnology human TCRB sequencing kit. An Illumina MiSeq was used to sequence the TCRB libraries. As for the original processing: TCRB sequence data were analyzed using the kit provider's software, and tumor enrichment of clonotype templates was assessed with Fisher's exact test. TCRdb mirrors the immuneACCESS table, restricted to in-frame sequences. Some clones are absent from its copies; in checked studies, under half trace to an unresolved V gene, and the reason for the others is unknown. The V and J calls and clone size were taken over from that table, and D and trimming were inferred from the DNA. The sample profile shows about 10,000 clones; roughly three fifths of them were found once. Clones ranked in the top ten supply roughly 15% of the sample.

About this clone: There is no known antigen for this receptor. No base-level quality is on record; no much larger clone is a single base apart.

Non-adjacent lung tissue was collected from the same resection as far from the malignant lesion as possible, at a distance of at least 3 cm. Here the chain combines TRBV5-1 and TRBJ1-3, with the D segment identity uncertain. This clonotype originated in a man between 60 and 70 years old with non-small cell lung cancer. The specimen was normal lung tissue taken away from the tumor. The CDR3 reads CASSLHGPGNTIYF. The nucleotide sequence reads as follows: TGCGCCAGCAGCTTGCACGGTCCCGGAAACACCATATATTTT.